The next 31 T cell receptor beta chains were all read from a single sample in a study of sequential checkpoint blockade in melanoma. The treatment was: randomized to nivolumab then ipilimumab (arm A) or the reverse (arm B). Sequenced by immunoSEQ multiplex PCR; TCRdb stores in-frame clones only, minus some. The data show a few thousand clones, 15% to 20% seen once. Sequenced here: tumor tissue (inferred from file names), sampled from a patient given nivolumab and ipilimumab in sequence. These TCRs come from a human donor with melanoma.

This clone has a count of ten or more. The chain employs TRBV11-3 and TRBJ2-4; TRBD1 agrees at 7 bases. V dropped 3 bases and J dropped 4; count of bases not matched to a gene: 9. The germline CDR1 and CDR2 sequences are SGHNT and YENEEA. The CDR3 runs to 16 residues. The CDR3: CASSLRQGLAKNIQYF. CDR3 DNA sequence: TGTGCCAGCAGCTTGAGACAGGGATTAGCTAAAAACATTCAGTACTTC.

V and J are TRBV9 and TRBJ1-5; 8 bases map to TRBD1. The V gene's germline CDR1 is SGDLS and CDR2 YYNGEE. V lost 0 bases, J lost 8 bases, and 7 bases stayed unmatched. The CDR3 has 15 residues. CDR3 in amino acids: CASSVGDRYGEPQHF. CDR3 coding DNA: TGTGCCAGCAGCGTAGGGGACAGGTACGGGGAGCCCCAGCATTTT.

This clone has ten or more counts. The chain carries TRBV11-3 and TRBJ2-5, with D perhaps matching TRBD2 (6 bases). The CDR3 runs to 15 residues. CDR1 is SGHNT and CDR2 is YENEEA in the germline V gene. The V and J ends lost 3 bases and 4 bases respectively, with 15 bases between them. CDR3: CASSLQGTVAETQYF. As DNA, the CDR3 is TGTGCCAGCAGCTTGCAAGGGACTGTCGCAGAGACCCAGTACTTC.

Within the sample, this clone is medium-sized. This CDR3 is CASSTWGQQETQYF. In DNA form, the CDR3 reads TGTGCCAGCAGTACCTGGGGACAACAAGAGACCCAGTACTTC. The gene calls are TRBV11-3 and TRBJ2-5, with D maybe TRBD1 (6 bases). Trimming cost V 6 bases and J 2 bases, with 13 bases left between them. In germline, CDR1 is SGHNT, CDR2 YENEEA. The CDR3 spans 14 residues.

This chain uses TRBV18 with TRBJ2-2; TRBD2 matches at 9 bases. V gave up 3 bases and J gave up 0 bases; unmatched junction bases: 2. The length of the CDR3 is 16 residues. Germline V lookup: CDR1 KGHSH, CDR2 LQKENI. The CDR3 nucleotides read TGTGCCAGCTCACCCCTAGCGGGGTCGAACACCGGGGAGCTGTTTTTT. The encoded protein is CASSPLAGSNTGELFF.

V usage is TRBV6-8 and J usage is TRBJ2-2, with 13 bases identical to TRBD2. The CDR3 sequence is 19 residues long. Per the germline V gene, CDR1 is MNHGY and CDR2 is SAAAGT. J gave up 7 bases and V 0 bases, and 11 bases lay outside the gene matches. This chain's CDR3 is CASSYSGDKGLAGVGELFF. In nucleotides, the CDR3 is TGTGCCAGCAGTTACTCGGGGGATAAAGGACTAGCGGGAGTCGGGGAGCTGTTTTTT.

This clone was recorded a few times. This sequence joins TRBV6-8 and TRBJ1-4; a weak D match, TRBD1 (6 bases). V lost 6 bases and J lost 7, with 9 bases in between. CDR1 MNHGY and CDR2 SAAAGT come from the germline V gene. The CDR3 has 12 residues. CDR3 loop: CASRKGGEKLFF. The CDR3 nucleotides read TGTGCCAGCAGGAAGGGGGGTGAAAAACTGTTTTTT.

This clone is labeled as medium-sized. The chain employs TRBV6-8 and TRBJ1-1; possibly TRBD1 for D (5 bases). Germline V lookup: CDR1 MNHGY, CDR2 SAAAGT. Between the trimmed V and J ends, which lost 2 bases and 1 base, there was a span of 8 bases. The CDR3 loop spans 14 amino acids. The CDR3 bases are TGTGCCAGCAGTTACGGGACGGAGAACACTGAAGCTTTCTTT. This translates into CASSYGTENTEAFF.

This clone was observed a few times. The V call is TRBV30, the J call TRBJ1-4; D possibly corresponds to TRBD1 (5 bases). Trimming left V 4 bases short and J 8 bases short, with 8 bases between. This CDR3 spans 11 amino acids. Germline V CDR1 and CDR2: GTSNPN, SVGIG (reference sequence). The CDR3 protein is CAWTGGEKLFF. The CDR3 DNA follows: TGTGCCTGGACGGGGGGGGAAAAACTGTTTTTT. Full variable domain (remainder filled in from reference TRBV30 and TRBJ1-4): SQTIHQWPATLVQPVGSPLSLECTVEGTSNPNLYWYRQAAGRGLQLLFYSVGIGQISSEVPQNLSASRPQDRQFILSSKKLLLSDSGFYLCAWTGGEKLFFGSGTQLSVL.

This clone was observed a handful of times. The genes are TRBV12-5 and TRBJ2-2; 7 bases match TRBD2. The length of the CDR3 is 15 residues. Germline V gene data show CDR1 as LGHNT and CDR2 as FRNRAP. CDR3 coding DNA: TGTGCCAGCATATACGGGACTACTTCAACCGGGGAGCTGTTTTTT. Its translation is CASIYGTTSTGELFF.

The CDR3 spells CASSRRDSRYQPQHF. The CDR3 DNA follows: TGTGCCAGTAGTAGACGGGACAGCCGATATCAGCCCCAGCATTTT. The chain carries TRBV19 and TRBJ1-5; 7 nucleotides match TRBD1. This CDR3 is 15 amino acids long. V lost 4 bases, J lost 5 bases, and 8 bases stayed unmatched. Germline CDR1 is LNHDA and CDR2 is SQIVND (reference sequence).

V is TRBV5-1 and J is TRBJ2-1; 7 bases align to TRBD1. Germline V CDR1 and CDR2: SGHRS, YFSETQ. The V segment lost 1 base and the J segment 5 bases; nucleotides outside the gene matches: 3. CDR3 length: 14 amino acids. For the CDR3, the DNA is TGCGCCAGCAGCTTGAGGCAGGGGGACAATGAGCAGTTCTTC. Protein: CASSLRQGDNEQFF.

This clone has just a few counts. CDR3: CAWAGTSGGWGETQYF. The CDR3 nucleotides read TGTGCCTGGGCCGGGACTAGCGGGGGGTGGGGAGAGACCCAGTACTTC. J is TRBJ2-5 and V is TRBV30; 15 bases map to TRBD2. There are 16 residues in the CDR3. J gave up 4 bases and V 5 bases, and 8 bases lay outside the gene matches. Germline V gene lookup returns CDR1 GTSNPN and CDR2 SVGIG (reference sequence).

The chain has TRBV28 and TRBJ2-7, with 7 bases that match TRBD1. Germline lookup yields CDR1 MDHEN and CDR2 SYDVKM. J gave up 0 bases and V 4 bases, and 9 bases lay outside the gene matches. This CDR3 is built from 16 residues. The CDR3 DNA sequence: TGTGCCAGCAGTTCAATTGGGACAGCGAGCTCCTACGAGCAGTACTTC. Translation: CASSSIGTASSYEQYF. Full variable domain (rest looked up from reference TRBV28 and TRBJ2-7): DVKVTQSSRYLVKRTGEKVFLECVQDMDHENMFWYRQDPGLGLRLIYFSYDVKMKEKGDIPEGYSVSREKKERFSLILESASTNQTSMYLCASSSIGTASSYEQYFGPGTRLTVT.

The CDR3 is CASSPRVANGYTF. The CDR3 DNA reads as TGTGCCAGCTCACCAAGAGTGGCGAATGGCTACACCTTC. The J gene is TRBJ1-2, the V gene TRBV18; D is unclear. The CDR3 has 13 amino acids. Germline values: CDR1 KGHSH, CDR2 LQKENI. V was pared by 2 bases and J by 6 bases, with 10 bases between.

This clone is large (0.1 to 1%). The chain has TRBV11-3 and TRBJ2-7; tentatively, D is TRBD1 (7 bases). Germline V lookup: CDR1 SGHNT, CDR2 YENEEA. Deletions cut 2 bases from V and 4 bases from J, with 12 bases between. This CDR3 region has 14 residues. The chain's CDR3 is CASSLSQGRYEQYF. The CDR3 DNA is TGTGCCAGCAGCTTATCACAGGGGAGGTACGAGCAGTACTTC.

The CDR3 DNA is TGCGCCAGCAGCTTGCGCCCGACAGGGGGGACCGATAGCAATCAGCCCCAGCATTTT. This encodes CASSLRPTGGTDSNQPQHF. This rearrangement joins TRBV5-1 to TRBJ1-5; TRBD1 aligns across 9 bases. J gave up 0 bases and V 1 base, and 11 bases lay outside the gene matches. The CDR3 runs 19 residues. Germline-derived CDR1 and CDR2 are SGHRS and YFSETQ.

The genes are TRBV19 and TRBJ1-5, with 8 positions matching TRBD1. The CDR3 loop spans 15 amino acids. Germline V gives CDR1 LNHDA, CDR2 SQIVND (reference sequence). The J segment lost 10 bases and the V segment lost 5 bases, leaving 13 bases of the junction unmatched. The CDR3 region is CASSAGQGGLGPQHF. The CDR3 DNA reads TGTGCCAGTAGTGCCGGACAGGGCGGTTTGGGACCCCAGCATTTT.

Judged by abundance, this clone is medium-sized. The rearrangement joins TRBV11-3 to TRBJ2-2; 8 bases are shared with TRBD2. CDR3 length: 15 residues. The germline V gene encodes CDR1 SGHNT and CDR2 YENEEA. The J segment lost 3 bases and the V segment lost 5 bases, leaving 5 bases of the junction unmatched. CDR3 amino acids: CASSHDSGDTGELFF. In DNA form, the CDR3 reads TGTGCCAGCAGCCACGATAGCGGGGACACCGGGGAGCTGTTTTTT. Drawing the rest from reference TRBV11-3 and TRBJ2-2, the complete variable domain is EAGVVQSPRYKIIEKKQPVAFWCNPISGHNTLYWYLQNLGQGPELLIRYENEEAVDDSQLPKDRFSAERLKGVDSTLKIQPAELGDSAVYLCASSHDSGDTGELFFGEGSRLTVL.

This clone is categorized as medium-sized (0.01 to 0.1%). The genes are TRBV11-3 and TRBJ2-5; TRBD1 aligns across 8 bases. The trim removed 5 bases at V and 5 bases at J, leaving 13 bases unmatched. CDR3 size: 16 residues. Germline loops: CDR1 SGHNT, CDR2 YENEEA. The CDR3 sequence is CASSQGRTGSGETQYF. The CDR3 nucleotides are TGTGCCAGCAGCCAAGGAAGGACAGGGAGTGGTGAGACCCAGTACTTC.

By its share, this clone is medium-sized. Its ends do not fully match the called genes, so a read error is possible. The rearrangement joins TRBV6-8 to TRBJ2-1; D is perhaps TRBD2 (5 bases). This CDR3 spans 14 amino acids. The germline CDR1 and CDR2 sequences are MNHGY and SAAAGT. CDR3 loop: CASSDSLEVNEQFF. CDR3 in DNA: TGTGCCAGCAGTGACTCACTAGAGGTAAATGAGCAGTTCTTC.

J is TRBJ1-2 and V is TRBV9; D unclear. Trimming shortened V by 6 bases and J by 1 base, and 7 bases separated the two germline ends. This CDR3 spans 12 amino acids. Germline-derived CDR1 and CDR2 are SGDLS and YYNGEE. The CDR3, as DNA: TGTGCCAGCAAGGGTGGTAACTATGGCTACACCTTC. Protein: CASKGGNYGYTF.

This clone was counted a few times. V is TRBV6-8 and J is TRBJ2-2, with D possibly matching TRBD2 (5 bases). From germline, CDR1 is MNHGY and CDR2 SAAAGT. Trimming took off 6 bases at V and 5 bases at J, with 10 bases between the two ends. CDR3 length: 13 residues. The CDR3 nucleotides read TGTGCCAGCAGCCTAAGGGAGACCGGGGAGCTGTTTTTT. Translation: CASSLRETGELFF.

In its sample, this clone is medium-sized. The CDR3 loop reads CASSFFTGRRATEAFF. The CDR3 DNA reads as TGTGCCAGCAGCTTTTTTACAGGACGGAGGGCCACTGAAGCTTTCTTT. V gene TRBV11-3 combines with J gene TRBJ1-1; a possible D gene is TRBD1 (5 bases). This CDR3 contains 16 residues. V was clipped by 3 bases and J by 4 bases, with 18 bases between them. The germline gives CDR1 SGHNT, CDR2 YENEEA.

The rearrangement joins TRBV10-2 to TRBJ2-3; 7 bases agree with TRBD2. This CDR3 has 14 amino acids. Germline loops: CDR1 WSHSY, CDR2 SAAADI. The J segment lost 6 bases and the V segment lost 4 bases, leaving 7 bases of the junction unmatched. The CDR3 protein is CASSGVRRGDTQYF. Written as DNA, the CDR3 is TGCGCCAGCAGTGGGGTCCGGCGGGGGGATACGCAGTATTTT.

V usage is TRBV19 and J usage is TRBJ2-7, with unresolved D. The length of the CDR3 is 13 residues. V was pared by 5 bases and J by 3 bases, with 11 bases between. The germline gives CDR1 LNHDA, CDR2 SQIVND (reference sequence). CDR3 loop: CASSGVGYYEQYF. As DNA, the CDR3 is TGTGCCAGTAGTGGGGTGGGATACTACGAGCAGTACTTC.

This clone showed up many times. The V and J genes are TRBV11-3 and TRBJ1-2, with TRBD1 matching 9 bases. CDR3 length: 16 amino acids. Germline V gene lookup returns CDR1 SGHNT and CDR2 YENEEA. The V segment lost 3 bases and the J segment 4 bases; nucleotides outside the gene matches: 9. CDR3 nucleotide sequence: TGTGCCAGCAGCTTGGCTGGAGGGGACAGGGCCTATGGCTACACCTTC. Amino acids: CASSLAGGDRAYGYTF.

This clone was seen a few times. J is TRBJ2-7 and V is TRBV28, with D perhaps TRBD1 (6 bases). The germline V and J ends were trimmed by 4 bases and 0 bases, with 13 bases remaining between them. The CDR3 has 15 amino acids. CDR1 is MDHEN, CDR2 SYDVKM, per germline. The CDR3 region is CASSSPGASSYEQYF. Here the CDR3 DNA reads TGTGCCAGCAGTTCCCCAGGGGCTAGCTCCTACGAGCAGTACTTC.

The chain uses TRBV6-8 and TRBJ1-5, with a tentative D call TRBD1 (5 bases). The ends were cut back, 6 bases at V and 7 bases at J, with 13 bases in the middle. The CDR3 is made up of 13 amino acids. Germline V gene data show CDR1 as MNHGY and CDR2 as SAAAGT. CDR3 loop: CASRSGWGQPQHF. CDR3 nucleotides: TGTGCCAGCAGGTCAGGGTGGGGACAGCCCCAGCATTTT.

The chain has TRBV28 and TRBJ1-1, with TRBD1 matching 7 bases. Trimming at V came to 9 bases and at J to 4 bases, leaving 8 bases not matched to a gene. Germline lookup yields CDR1 MDHEN and CDR2 SYDVKM. The CDR3 totals 13 residues. The CDR3 DNA follows: TGTGCCAGTACACCGGGACAGAGCACTGAAGCTTTCTTT. It specifies CASTPGQSTEAFF.

This clone qualifies as medium-sized. CDR3 sequence (DNA): TGTGCCAGCAGATCCACAGGGGGCGCGGAGTATGCCAACGAGCAGTACTTC. Amino acids: CASRSTGGAEYANEQYF. This chain connects TRBV11-3 to TRBJ2-7; 9 positions agree with TRBD1. V was clipped by 6 bases and J by 5 bases; unmatched bases: 17. The V gene's germline CDR1 is SGHNT and CDR2 YENEEA. The CDR3 runs 17 residues.